This T cell receptor beta chain was recovered during a study of blood T cell repertoires in COVID-19. Measured with immunoSEQ multiplex PCR; TCRdb has only the in-frame clones, and not every one. The table has under 75,000 clones, roughly 87% seen once. V lost 0 bases to trimming and J lost 0 bases, with 7 bases between them. The CDR3 is made up of 15 amino acids. The germline V gene has CDR1 SGDLS and CDR2 YYNGEE. The sequenced material came from peripheral blood. This clonotype originated in a man aged 50 or older with active COVID-19. V gene TRBV9 combines with J gene TRBJ1-3; D remains ambiguous. The CDR3 sequence: CASSVGLTSGNTIYF. In DNA form, the CDR3 reads TGTGCCAGCAGCGTAGGACTGACCTCTGGAAACACCATATATTTT.